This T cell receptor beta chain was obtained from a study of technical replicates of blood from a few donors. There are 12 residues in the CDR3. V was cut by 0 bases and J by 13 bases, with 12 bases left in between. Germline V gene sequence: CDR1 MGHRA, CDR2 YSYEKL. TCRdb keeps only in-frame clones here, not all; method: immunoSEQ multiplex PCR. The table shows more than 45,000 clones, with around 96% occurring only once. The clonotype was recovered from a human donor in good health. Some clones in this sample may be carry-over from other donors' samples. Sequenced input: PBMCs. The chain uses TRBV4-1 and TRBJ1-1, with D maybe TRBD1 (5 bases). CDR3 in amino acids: CASSQESPGVFF. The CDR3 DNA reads TGCGCCAGCAGCCAAGAGTCGCCGGGGGTTTTCTTT.